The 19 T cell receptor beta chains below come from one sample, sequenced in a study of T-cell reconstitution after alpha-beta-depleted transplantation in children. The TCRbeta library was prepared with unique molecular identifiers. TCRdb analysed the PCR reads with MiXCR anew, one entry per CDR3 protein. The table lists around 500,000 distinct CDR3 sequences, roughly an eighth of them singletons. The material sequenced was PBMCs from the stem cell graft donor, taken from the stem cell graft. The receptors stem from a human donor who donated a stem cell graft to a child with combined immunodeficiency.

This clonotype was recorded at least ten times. In DNA, the CDR3 is TGTGCCAGTTCGCCCGAGGGGGCGATTAATGAAAAACTGTTTTTT. This sequence encodes CASSPEGAINEKLFF. The chain has TRBV12-3 or TRBV12-4 and TRBJ1-4; 7 bases align to TRBD1. V shed 9 bases, J shed 4 bases, and the junction held 11 bases outside the gene matches. CDR3 length equals 15 residues.

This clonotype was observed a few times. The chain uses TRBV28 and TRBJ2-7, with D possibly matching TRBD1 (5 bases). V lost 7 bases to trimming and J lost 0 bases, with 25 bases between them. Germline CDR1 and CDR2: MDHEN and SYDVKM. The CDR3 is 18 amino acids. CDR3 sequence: CASNVQGASQGNSYEQYF. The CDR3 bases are TGTGCCAGCAATGTCCAAGGGGCATCCCAGGGTAACTCCTACGAGCAGTACTTC.

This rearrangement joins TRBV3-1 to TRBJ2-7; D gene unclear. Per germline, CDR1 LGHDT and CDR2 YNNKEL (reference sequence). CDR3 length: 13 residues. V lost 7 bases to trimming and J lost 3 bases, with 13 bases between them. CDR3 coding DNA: TGTGCCAGCACCCTAGGACCCCACTACGAGCAGTACTTC. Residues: CASTLGPHYEQYF.

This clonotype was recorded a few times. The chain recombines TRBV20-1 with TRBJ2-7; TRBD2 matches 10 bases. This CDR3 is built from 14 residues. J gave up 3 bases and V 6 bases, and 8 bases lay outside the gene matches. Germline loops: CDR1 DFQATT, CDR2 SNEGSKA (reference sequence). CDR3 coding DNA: TGCAGTGCACTACGGACTAGCGGACTCTACGAGCAGTACTTC. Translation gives CSALRTSGLYEQYF.

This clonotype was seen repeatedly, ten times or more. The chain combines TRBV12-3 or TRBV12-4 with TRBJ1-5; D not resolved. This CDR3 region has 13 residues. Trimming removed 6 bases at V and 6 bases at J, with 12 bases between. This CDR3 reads CASSLGASQPQHF. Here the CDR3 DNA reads TGTGCCAGCAGCCTGGGAGCGAGTCAGCCCCAGCATTTT.

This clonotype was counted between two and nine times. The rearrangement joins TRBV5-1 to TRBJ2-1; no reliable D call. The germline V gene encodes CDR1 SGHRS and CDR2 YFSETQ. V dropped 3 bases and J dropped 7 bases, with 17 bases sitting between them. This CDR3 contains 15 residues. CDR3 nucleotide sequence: TGCGCCAGCAGCTCTTATTTGGGTGGGGTTAATGAGCAGTTCTTC. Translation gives CASSSYLGGVNEQFF.

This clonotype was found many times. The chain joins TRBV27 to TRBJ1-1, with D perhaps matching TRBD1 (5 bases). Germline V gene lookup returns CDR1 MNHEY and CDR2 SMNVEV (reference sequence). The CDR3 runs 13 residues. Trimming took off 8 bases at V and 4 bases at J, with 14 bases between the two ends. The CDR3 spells CASFGGYPTEAFF. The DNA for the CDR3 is TGTGCCAGCTTTGGGGGTTATCCCACTGAAGCTTTCTTT.

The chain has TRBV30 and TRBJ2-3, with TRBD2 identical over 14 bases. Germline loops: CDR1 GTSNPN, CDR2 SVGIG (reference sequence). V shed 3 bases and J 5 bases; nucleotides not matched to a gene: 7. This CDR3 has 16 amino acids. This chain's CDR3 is CAWSLGLAGAGDTQYF. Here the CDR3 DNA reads TGTGCCTGGAGCTTGGGACTAGCGGGAGCGGGAGATACGCAGTATTTT.

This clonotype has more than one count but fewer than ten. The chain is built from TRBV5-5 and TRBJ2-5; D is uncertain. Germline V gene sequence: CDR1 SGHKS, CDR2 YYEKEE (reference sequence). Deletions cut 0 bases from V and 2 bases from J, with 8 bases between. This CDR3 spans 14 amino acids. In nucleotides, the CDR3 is TGTGCCAGCAGCTTGGTGACACTTCAAGAGACCCAGTACTTC. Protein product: CASSLVTLQETQYF.

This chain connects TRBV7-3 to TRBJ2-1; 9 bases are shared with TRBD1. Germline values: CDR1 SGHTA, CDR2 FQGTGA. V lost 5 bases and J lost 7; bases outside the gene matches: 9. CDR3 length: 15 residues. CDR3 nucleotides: TGTGCCAGCAGCCCCCGGGACAGGGTTAAAAATGAGCAGTTCTTC. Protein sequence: CASSPRDRVKNEQFF. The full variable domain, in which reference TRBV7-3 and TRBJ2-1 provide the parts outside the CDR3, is GAGVSQTPSNKVTEKGKYVELRCDPISGHTALYWYRQSLGQGPEFLIYFQGTGAADDSGLPNDRFFAVRPEGSVSTLKIQRTERGDSAVYLCASSPRDRVKNEQFFGPGTRLTVL.

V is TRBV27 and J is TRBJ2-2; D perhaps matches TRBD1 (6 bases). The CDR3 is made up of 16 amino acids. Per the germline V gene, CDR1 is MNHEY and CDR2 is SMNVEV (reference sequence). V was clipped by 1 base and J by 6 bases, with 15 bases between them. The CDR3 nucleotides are TGTGCCAGCAGTTTATTTGGGGGCGCCCCACCCGGGGAGCTGTTTTTT. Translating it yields CASSLFGGAPPGELFF.

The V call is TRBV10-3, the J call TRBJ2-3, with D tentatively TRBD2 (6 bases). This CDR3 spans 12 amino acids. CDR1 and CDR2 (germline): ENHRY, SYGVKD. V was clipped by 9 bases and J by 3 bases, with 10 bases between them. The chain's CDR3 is CAMGGGTDTQYF. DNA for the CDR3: TGTGCCATGGGGGGTGGTACAGATACGCAGTATTTT.

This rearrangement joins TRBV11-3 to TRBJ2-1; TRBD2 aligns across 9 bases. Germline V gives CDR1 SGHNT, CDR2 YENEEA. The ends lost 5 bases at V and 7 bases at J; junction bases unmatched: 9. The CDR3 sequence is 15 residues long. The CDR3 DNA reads TGTGCCAGCAGCAACCGACTAGCGGAGGGGAATGAGCAGTTCTTC. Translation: CASSNRLAEGNEQFF.

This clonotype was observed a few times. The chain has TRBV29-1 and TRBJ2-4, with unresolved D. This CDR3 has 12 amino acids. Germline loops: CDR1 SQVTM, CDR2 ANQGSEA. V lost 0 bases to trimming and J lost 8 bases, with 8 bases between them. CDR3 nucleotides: TGCAGCGTTGAAGATCATTTATACATTCAGTACTTC. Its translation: CSVEDHLYIQYF.

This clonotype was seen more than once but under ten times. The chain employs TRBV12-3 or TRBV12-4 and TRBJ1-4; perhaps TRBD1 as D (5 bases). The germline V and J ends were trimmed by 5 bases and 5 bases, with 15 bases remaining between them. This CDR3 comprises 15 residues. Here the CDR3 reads CASSRDGLTNEKLFF. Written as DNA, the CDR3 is TGTGCCAGCAGTCGGGACGGCCTAACGAATGAAAAACTGTTTTTT.

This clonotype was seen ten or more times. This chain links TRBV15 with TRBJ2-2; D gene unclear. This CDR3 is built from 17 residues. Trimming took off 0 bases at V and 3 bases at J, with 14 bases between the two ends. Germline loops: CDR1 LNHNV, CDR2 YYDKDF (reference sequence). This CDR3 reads CATSRDLGSAYTGELFF. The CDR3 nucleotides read TGTGCCACCAGCAGAGATCTAGGAAGCGCGTACACCGGGGAGCTGTTTTTT.

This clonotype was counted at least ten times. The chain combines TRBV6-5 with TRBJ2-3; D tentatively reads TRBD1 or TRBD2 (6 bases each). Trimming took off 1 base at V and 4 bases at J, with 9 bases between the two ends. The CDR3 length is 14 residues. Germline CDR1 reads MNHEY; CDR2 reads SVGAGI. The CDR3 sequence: CASSYYGGSDTQYF. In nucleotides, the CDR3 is TGTGCCAGCAGTTACTACGGGGGCTCAGATACGCAGTATTTT.

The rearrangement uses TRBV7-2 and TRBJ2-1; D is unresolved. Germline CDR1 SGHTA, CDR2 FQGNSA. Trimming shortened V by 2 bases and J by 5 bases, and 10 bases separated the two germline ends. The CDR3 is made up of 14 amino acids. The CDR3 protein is CASSLMDVDNEQFF. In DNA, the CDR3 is TGTGCCAGCAGCTTAATGGATGTGGACAATGAGCAGTTCTTC.

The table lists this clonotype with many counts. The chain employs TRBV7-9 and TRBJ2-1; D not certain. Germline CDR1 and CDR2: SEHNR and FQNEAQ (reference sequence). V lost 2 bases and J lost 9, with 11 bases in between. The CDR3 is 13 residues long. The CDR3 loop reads CASSLWPSSEQFF. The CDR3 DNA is TGTGCCAGCAGCTTATGGCCGTCAAGTGAGCAGTTCTTC.